A single TCR beta chain is shown here with its context. The table lists this clonotype with a few counts. Its antigen target is currently unknown. No clone much larger than this one lies a single base away; base qualities are absent. The library was prepared using 5' RACE. TCRdb names Illumina HiSeq 2500 as the instrument used. A second PCR of roughly 6 to 11 cycles was performed with a sample-barcoded 5' primer and a J-beta primer mix. A template-switch 5' adaptor carrying 12 random nucleotides introduced a unique molecular identifier onto each TCR beta cDNA molecule. Each sample yielded at least 2.5 million CDR3-containing paired-end reads. The Mint cDNA synthesis kit, primed by a TRBC-specific oligonucleotide, was used to synthesize first-strand cDNA from all RNA. Following uracil-DNA glycosylase treatment, a first 18-cycle PCR with universal primers M1SS and BC2_uni_R was performed on all cDNA. From the authors' description of their analysis: Normalization of each sample was performed by random selection of 1 million high-quality reads, each carrying a distinct molecular identifier. Instead of being binned into consensus sequences, reads with shared molecular identifiers were discarded. MiTCR, set to a Q25 quality threshold and the strictest error-elimination algorithm, was used for CDR3 identification, clonotype clustering and error correction. Lower-bound total TCR beta diversity was estimated with a nonparametric unseen species model using Euler transformation. The public sequencing data were trimmed at Q25 with fastp and processed into clonotypes with MiXCR by TCRdb, which kept only in-frame beta chains. Records with the same CDR3 protein are collapsed into one entry carrying the most frequent genes and DNA. The authors' filters were not applied to this entry. Across this sample there are fewer than 900,000 distinct CDR3 sequences, with more than 40% seen only once. The ten largest clones represent 20% to 25% of the sample.

Systemically healthy Caucasian individuals from Russia, 35 to 40 in total and aged 6 to 90 years, were included as donors. Each donor gave 8 to 10 milliliters of peripheral blood, collected into EDTA-treated Vacutainer tubes. Ficoll-Paque density-gradient centrifugation was used to isolate PBMCs, with at least 6.5 million per sample. Trizol reagent was used to extract total RNA from PBMCs, with at least 5.5 micrograms per sample. For every donor, flow cytometry on a PBMC aliquot measured the percentage of naive CD45RAhigh/CD27high T cells. These data come from a study of blood T cells in healthy people across ages (dated by TCRdb to the mid-2010s). Context from the whole study: In model experiments, roughly one uniquely barcoded TCR beta cDNA molecule per two T cells was captured by template switching. The study measured age-related changes in TCR beta repertoire diversity using deep sequencing normalized with unique cDNA molecular identifiers. The study analyzed two additional independent replicas of 1 million unique cDNA reads from the same blood draw for two donors, one aged 18 to 29 and one aged 80 or older. To avoid experimental bias, donors of different ages were spread randomly across the sequencing lanes. The donors were split into four age groups: young (average around 15 years), middle-aged (more than 35), aged (62) and long-lived (82).

Germline trimming: 0 bases from V, 8 bases from J; junction bases outside gene matches: 8. The CDR3 measures 15 amino acids from cysteine to phenylalanine. Only the CDR3 DNA is retained, 45 bases long and in frame from the first base. Sequences SGHTA (CDR1) and FQGNSA (CDR2) are obtained from the germline V gene. Here is what the overall study found, with its caveats: Estimates of total diversity based on one million sequenced T cells were considered lower bounds and underestimates. Observed TCR beta diversity per million T cells fell roughly linearly with age, and a significant reduction was already apparent by age roughly 40. A strong correlation was found between observed TCR beta diversity and the percentage of naive T cells measured by flow cytometry. Because profiling used bulk unsorted PBMCs, naive and antigen-experienced compartments could not be compared conclusively. Because donor CMV infection status was unknown, age-related changes in expanded clonotypes were potentially confounded. Compared with the aged group, the long-lived group had more naive CD4+ T cells, fewer expanded clones and increased TCR diversity, suggesting age selection.

The clonotype was recovered from an older woman in good health. The chain was built from TRBV7-2 and TRBJ1-2; TRBD1 aligns with 8 central bases. Sequenced input: blood. The DNA reads as follows: TGTGCCAGCAGCTTAGCGGCAGGGGGCGCCGGCGGCTACACCTTC. It specifies CASSLAAGGAGGYTF.